This record looks at one T cell receptor (beta chain) sequence and its context. V lost 4 bases to trimming and J lost 4 bases, with 17 bases between them. This CDR3 is built from 15 residues. Germline loops: CDR1 SGHTA, CDR2 FQGTGA. The sample is drawn from a study of sequential checkpoint blockade in melanoma. The table came from immunoSEQ multiplex PCR; TCRdb's copy has only in-frame clones and leaves some out. Of 30,000 to 40,000 clones in the sample, around 86% were seen once. Treatment reported: randomized to nivolumab then ipilimumab (arm A) or the reverse (arm B). This sequence joins TRBV7-3 and TRBJ2-7; tentative D call: TRBD2 (5 bases). This receptor was obtained from a human donor with melanoma. The sample in question was CD8+ T cells sorted from blood (inferred from file names), obtained from a patient given nivolumab and ipilimumab in sequence. The CDR3: CASSYAPGNNYEQYF. Here the CDR3 DNA reads TGTGCCAGCAGCTACGCCCCCGGGAACAATTACGAGCAGTACTTC.